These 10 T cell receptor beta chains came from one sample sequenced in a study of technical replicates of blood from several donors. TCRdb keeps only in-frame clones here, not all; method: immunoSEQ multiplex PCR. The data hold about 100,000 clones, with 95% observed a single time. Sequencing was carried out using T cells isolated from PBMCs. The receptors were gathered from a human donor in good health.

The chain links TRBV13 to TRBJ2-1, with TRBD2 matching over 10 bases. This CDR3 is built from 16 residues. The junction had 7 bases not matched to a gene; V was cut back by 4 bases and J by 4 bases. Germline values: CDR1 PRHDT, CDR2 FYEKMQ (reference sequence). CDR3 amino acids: CASSWRRTSGYNEQFF. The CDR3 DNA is TGTGCCAGCAGCTGGAGGAGGACTAGCGGTTACAATGAGCAGTTCTTC.

CDR3 in DNA: TGTGCCAGTAGCCGCGGTGGCTGGGAGACCCAGTACTTC. Translation gives CASSRGGWETQYF. V gene TRBV19 combines with J gene TRBJ2-5; D is uncertain. This CDR3 contains 13 residues. V was trimmed by 6 bases and J by 5 bases, leaving 13 bases between them. Germline loops: CDR1 LNHDA, CDR2 SQIVND (reference sequence).

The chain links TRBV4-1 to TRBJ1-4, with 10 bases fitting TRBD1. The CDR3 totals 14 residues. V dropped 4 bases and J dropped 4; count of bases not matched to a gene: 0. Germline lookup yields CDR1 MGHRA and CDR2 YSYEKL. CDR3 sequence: CASSRTGGNEKLFF. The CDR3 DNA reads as TGCGCCAGCAGCCGGACAGGGGGTAATGAAAAACTGTTTTTT.

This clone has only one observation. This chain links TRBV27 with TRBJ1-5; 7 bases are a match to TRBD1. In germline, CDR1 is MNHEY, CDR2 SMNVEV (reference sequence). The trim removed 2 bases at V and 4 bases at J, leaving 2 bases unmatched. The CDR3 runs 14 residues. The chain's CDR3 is CASSLGTENQPQHF. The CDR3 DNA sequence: TGTGCCAGCAGTTTAGGGACAGAAAATCAGCCCCAGCATTTT.

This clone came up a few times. The CDR3 coding sequence is TGTGCCAGCAGCCAATACAGGGGCGGCTATGGCTACACCTTC. This translates into CASSQYRGGYGYTF. The chain carries TRBV6-6 and TRBJ1-2, with 7 nucleotides matching TRBD1. V lost 6 bases and J lost 4; bases outside the gene matches: 8. This CDR3 is 14 amino acids long. CDR1 MNHNY and CDR2 SVGAGI come from the germline V gene (reference sequence).

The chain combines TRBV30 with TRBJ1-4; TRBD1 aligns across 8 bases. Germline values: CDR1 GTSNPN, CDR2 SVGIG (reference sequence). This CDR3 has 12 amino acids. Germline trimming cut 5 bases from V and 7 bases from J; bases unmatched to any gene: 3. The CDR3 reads CAWQGAAEKLFF. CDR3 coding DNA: TGTGCCTGGCAGGGGGCTGCTGAAAAACTGTTTTTT.

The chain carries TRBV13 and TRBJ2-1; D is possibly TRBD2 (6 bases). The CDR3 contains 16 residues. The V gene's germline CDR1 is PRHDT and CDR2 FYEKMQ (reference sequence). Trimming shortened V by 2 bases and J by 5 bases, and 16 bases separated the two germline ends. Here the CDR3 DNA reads TGTGCCAGCAGCTTACCTTCCCCTAGCGAAGACAATGAGCAGTTCTTC. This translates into CASSLPSPSEDNEQFF.

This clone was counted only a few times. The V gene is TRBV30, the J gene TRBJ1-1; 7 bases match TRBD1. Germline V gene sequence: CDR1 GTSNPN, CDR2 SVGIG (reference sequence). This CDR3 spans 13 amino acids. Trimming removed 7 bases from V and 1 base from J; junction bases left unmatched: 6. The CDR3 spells CASMDRWNTEAFF. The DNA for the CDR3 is TGTGCCTCTATGGACAGGTGGAACACTGAAGCTTTCTTT.

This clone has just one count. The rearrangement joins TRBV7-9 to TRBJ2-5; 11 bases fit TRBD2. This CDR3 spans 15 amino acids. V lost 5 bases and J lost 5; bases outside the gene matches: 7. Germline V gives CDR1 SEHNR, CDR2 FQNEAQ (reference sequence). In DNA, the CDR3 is TGTGCCAGCAGCGCCGGGACTAGCGGAGCTGAGACCCAGTACTTC. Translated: CASSAGTSGAETQYF.

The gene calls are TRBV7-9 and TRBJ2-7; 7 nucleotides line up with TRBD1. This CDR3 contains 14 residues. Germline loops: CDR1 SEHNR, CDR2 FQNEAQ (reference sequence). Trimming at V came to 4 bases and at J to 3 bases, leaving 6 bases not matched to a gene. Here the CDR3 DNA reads TGTGCCAGCAGCTACAGGGGATCTCTCTACGAGCAGTACTTC. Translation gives CASSYRGSLYEQYF. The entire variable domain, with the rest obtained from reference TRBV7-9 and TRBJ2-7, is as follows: DTGVSQNPRHKITKRGQNVTFRCDPISEHNRLYWYRQTLGQGPEFLTYFQNEAQLEKSRLLSDRFSAERPKGSFSTLEIQRTEQGDSAMYLCASSYRGSLYEQYFGPGTRLTVT.